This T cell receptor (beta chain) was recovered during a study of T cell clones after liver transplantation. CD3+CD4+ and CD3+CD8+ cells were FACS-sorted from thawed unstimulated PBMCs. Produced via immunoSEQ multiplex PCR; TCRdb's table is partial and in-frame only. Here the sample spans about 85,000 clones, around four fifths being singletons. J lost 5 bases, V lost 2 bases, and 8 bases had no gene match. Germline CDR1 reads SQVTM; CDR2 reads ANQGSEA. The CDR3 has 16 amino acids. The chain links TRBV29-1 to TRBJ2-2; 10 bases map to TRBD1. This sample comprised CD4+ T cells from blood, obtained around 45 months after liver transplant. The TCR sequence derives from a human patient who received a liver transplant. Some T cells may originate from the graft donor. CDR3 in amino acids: CSVEILGTGETGELFF. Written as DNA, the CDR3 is TGCAGCGTTGAAATTCTTGGGACAGGGGAGACCGGGGAGCTGTTTTTT.